This TCR beta chain was identified during a study of spatial heterogeneity in lung cancer. On the study more broadly: More beta-chain than alpha-chain sequences were consistently detected.

Germline V gene data show CDR1 as LGHNA and CDR2 as YNFKEQ. CDR3 length: 14 amino acids. About this clonotype: One end of the junction varies from germline; a read error may be responsible.

One entry per CDR3 protein, called by TCRdb with MiXCR from the 5' RACE reads. Among 15,000 to 20,000 distinct CDR3 sequences, about 10% were seen once, and the ten largest hold around 20%. Noted time point: blood at routine non-recurrence follow-up after resection. This receptor was identified in a male donor with early-stage non-small cell lung cancer. V usage is TRBV4-2 and J usage is TRBJ1-2; D uncertain. This specimen was PBMCs, taken at follow-up. The CDR3 DNA sequence: TGTGCCAGCAGCCAAGGGACCGCGTCGATAGGCTGCACCTTC. Protein sequence: CASSQGTASIGCTF.